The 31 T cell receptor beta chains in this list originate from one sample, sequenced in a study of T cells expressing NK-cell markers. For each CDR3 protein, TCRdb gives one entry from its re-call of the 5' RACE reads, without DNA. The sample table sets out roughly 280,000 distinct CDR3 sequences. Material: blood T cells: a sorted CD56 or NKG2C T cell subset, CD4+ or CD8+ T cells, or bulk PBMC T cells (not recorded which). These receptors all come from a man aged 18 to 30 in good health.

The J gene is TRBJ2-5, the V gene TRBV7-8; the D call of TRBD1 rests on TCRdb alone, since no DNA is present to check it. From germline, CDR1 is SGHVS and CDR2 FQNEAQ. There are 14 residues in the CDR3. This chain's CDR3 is CASSLGVGGETQYF.

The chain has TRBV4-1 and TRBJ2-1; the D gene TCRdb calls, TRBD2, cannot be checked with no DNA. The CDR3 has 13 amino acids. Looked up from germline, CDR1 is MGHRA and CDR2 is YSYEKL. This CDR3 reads CASSQDQGVGEFF.

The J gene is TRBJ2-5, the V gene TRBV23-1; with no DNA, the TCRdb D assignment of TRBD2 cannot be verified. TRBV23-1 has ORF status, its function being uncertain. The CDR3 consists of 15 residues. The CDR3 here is CASSPKSGVQETQYF.

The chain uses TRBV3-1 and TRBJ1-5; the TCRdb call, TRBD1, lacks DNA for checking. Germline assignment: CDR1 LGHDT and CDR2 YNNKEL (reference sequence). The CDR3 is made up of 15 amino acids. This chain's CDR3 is CASSRSGGGNQPQHF.

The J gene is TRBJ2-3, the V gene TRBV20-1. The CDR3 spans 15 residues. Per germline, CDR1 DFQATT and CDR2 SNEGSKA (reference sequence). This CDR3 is CSALFRGTSTDTQYF.

The CDR3 loop is CASSFRVRATEAFF. The chain has TRBV12-3 or TRBV12-4 and TRBJ1-1; there is no DNA to check the TCRdb D call of TRBD1. The CDR3 has 14 amino acids.

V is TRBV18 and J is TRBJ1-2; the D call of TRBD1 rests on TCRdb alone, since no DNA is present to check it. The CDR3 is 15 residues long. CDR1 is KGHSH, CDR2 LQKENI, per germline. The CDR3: CASSPRPGDPYGYTF. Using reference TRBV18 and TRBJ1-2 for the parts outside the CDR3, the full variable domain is NAGVMQNPRHLVRRRGQEARLRCSPMKGHSHVYWYRQLPEEGLKFMVYLQKENIIDESGMPKERFSAEFPKEGPSILRIQQVVRGDSAAYFCASSPRPGDPYGYTFGSGTRLTVV.

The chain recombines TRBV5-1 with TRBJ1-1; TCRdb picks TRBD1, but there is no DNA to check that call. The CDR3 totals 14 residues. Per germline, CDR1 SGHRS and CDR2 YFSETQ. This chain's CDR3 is CASSLETGLTEAFF.

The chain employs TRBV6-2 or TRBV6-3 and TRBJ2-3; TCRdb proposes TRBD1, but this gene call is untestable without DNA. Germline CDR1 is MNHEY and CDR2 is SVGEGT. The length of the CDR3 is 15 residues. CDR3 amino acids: CASSYTLSGTDTQYF.

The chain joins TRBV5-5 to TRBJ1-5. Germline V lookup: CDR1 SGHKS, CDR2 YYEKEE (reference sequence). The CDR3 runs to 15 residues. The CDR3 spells CASSLEVSGAQPQHF. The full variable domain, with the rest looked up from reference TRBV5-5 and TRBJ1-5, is DAGVTQSPTHLIKTRGQQVTLRCSPISGHKSVSWYQQVLGQGPQFIFQYYEKEERGRGNFPDRFSARQFPNYSSELNVNALLLGDSALYLCASSLEVSGAQPQHFGDGTRLSIL.

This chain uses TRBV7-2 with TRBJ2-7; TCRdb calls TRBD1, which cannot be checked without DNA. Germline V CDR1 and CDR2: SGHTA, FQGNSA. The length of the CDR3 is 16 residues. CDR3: CASSLIGTGGSYEQYF. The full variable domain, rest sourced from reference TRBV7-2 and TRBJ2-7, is GAGVSQSPSNKVTEKGKDVELRCDPISGHTALYWYRQSLGQGLEFLIYFQGNSAPDKSGLPSDRFSAERTGGSVSTLTIQRTQQEDSAVYLCASSLIGTGGSYEQYFGPGTRLTVT.

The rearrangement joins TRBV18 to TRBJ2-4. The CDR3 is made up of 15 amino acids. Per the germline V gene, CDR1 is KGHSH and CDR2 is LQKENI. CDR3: CASSPLGADVNIQYF.

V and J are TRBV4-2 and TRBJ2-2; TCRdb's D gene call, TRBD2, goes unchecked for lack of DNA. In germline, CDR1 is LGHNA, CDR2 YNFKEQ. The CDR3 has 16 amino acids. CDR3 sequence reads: CASSQDVAGASGELFF.

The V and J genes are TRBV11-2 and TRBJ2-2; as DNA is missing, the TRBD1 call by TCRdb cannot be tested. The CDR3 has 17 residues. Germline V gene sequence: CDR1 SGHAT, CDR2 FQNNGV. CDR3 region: CASTLWSQRQGPGELFF. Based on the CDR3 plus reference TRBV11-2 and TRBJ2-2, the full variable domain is EAGVAQSPRYKIIEKRQSVAFWCNPISGHATLYWYQQILGQGPKLLIQFQNNGVVDDSQLPKDRFSAERLKGVDSTLKIQPAKLEDSAVYLCASTLWSQRQGPGELFFGEGSRLTVL.

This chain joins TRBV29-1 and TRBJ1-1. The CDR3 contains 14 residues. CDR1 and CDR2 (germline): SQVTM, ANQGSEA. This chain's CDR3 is CSVATGGDYTEAFF.

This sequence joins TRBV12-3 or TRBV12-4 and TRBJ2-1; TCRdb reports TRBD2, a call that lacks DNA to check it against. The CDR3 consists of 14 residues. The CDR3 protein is CASSGTSIYNEQFF.

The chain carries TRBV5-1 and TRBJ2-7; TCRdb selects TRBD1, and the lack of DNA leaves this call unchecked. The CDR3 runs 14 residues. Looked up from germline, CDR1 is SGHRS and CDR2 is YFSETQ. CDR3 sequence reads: CASSNLGVGGEQYF. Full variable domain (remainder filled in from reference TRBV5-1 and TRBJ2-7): KAGVTQTPRYLIKTRGQQVTLSCSPISGHRSVSWYQQTPGQGLQFLFEYFSETQRNKGNFPGRFSGRQFSNSRSEMNVSTLELGDSALYLCASSNLGVGGEQYFGPGTRLTVT.

CDR3 sequence reads: CASSQYTASGNTIYF. V and J are TRBV19 and TRBJ1-3. Germline V CDR1 and CDR2: LNHDA, SQIVND (reference sequence). The CDR3 contains 15 residues.

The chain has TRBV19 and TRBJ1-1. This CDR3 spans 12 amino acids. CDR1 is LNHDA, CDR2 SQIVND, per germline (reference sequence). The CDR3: CASSISNTEAFF.

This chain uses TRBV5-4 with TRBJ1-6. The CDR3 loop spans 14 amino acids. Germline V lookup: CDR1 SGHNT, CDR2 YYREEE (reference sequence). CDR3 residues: CASNCSAGQSPLHF. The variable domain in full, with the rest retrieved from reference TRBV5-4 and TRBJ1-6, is ETGVTQSPTHLIKTRGQQVTLRCSSQSGHNTVSWYQQALGQGPQFIFQYYREEENGRGNFPPRFSGLQFPNYSSELNVNALELDDSALYLCASNCSAGQSPLHFGNGTRLTVT.

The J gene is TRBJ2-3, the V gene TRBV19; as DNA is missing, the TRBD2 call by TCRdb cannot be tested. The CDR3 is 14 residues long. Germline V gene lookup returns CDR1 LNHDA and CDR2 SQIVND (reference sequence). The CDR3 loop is CASSVGTSFTTQYF.

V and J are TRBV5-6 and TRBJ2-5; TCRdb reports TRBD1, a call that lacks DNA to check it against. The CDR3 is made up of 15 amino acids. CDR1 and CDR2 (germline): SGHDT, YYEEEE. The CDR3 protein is CASSFQSDPGETQYF.

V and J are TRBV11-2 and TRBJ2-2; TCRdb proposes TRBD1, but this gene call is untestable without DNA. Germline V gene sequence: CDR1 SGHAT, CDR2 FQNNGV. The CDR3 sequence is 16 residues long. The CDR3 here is CASSLVRPGNGGELFF.

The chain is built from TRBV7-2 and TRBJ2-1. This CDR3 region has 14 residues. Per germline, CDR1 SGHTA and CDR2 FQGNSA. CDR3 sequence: CASSLGGGNNEQFF. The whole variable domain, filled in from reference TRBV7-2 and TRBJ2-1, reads GAGVSQSPSNKVTEKGKDVELRCDPISGHTALYWYRQSLGQGLEFLIYFQGNSAPDKSGLPSDRFSAERTGGSVSTLTIQRTQQEDSAVYLCASSLGGGNNEQFFGPGTRLTVL.

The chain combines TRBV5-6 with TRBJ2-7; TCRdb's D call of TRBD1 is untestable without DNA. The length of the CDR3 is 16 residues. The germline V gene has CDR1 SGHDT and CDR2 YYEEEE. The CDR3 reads CASSFRQGNFYYEQYF. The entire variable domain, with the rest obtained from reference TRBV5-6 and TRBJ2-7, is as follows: DAGVTQSPTHLIKTRGQQVTLRCSPKSGHDTVSWYQQALGQGPQFIFQYYEEEERQRGNFPDRFSGHQFPNYSSELNVNALLLGDSALYLCASSFRQGNFYYEQYFGPGTRLTVT.

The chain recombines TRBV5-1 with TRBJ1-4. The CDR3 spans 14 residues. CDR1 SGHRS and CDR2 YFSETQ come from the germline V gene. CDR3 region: CASSIQTPREKLFF.

CDR3 amino acids: CAWRATNEKLFF. The V gene is TRBV30, the J gene TRBJ1-4. CDR3 length: 12 residues. The germline gives CDR1 GTSNPN, CDR2 SVGIG (reference sequence).

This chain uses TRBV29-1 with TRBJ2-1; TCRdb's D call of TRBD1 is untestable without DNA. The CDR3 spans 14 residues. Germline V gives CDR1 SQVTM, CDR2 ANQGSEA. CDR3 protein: CSVPWGTGINEQFF.

This chain's CDR3 is CASSHGRLYQETQYF. The genes are TRBV14 and TRBJ2-5. CDR1 and CDR2 (germline): SGHDN, FVKESK. The length of the CDR3 is 15 residues.

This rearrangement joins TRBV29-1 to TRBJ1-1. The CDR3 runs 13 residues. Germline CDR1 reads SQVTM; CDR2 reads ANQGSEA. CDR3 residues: CSVEQPTNTEAFF.

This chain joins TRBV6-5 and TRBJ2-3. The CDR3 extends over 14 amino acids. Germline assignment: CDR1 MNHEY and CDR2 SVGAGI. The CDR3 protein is CASSYSSFSDTQYF.